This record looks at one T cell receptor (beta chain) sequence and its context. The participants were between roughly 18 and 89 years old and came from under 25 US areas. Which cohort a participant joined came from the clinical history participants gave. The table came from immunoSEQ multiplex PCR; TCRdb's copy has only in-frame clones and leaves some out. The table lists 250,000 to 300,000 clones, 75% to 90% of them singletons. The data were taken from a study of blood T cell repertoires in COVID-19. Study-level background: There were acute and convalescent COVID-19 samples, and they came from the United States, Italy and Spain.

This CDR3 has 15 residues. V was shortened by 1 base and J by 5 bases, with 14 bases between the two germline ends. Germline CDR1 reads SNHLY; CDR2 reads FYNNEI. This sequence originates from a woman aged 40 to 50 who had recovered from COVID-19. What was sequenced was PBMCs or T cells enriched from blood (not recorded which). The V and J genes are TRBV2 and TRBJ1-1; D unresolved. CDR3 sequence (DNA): TGTGCCAGCAGTGAAGAAGGAGGGATGCGAACTGAAGCTTTCTTT. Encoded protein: CASSEEGGMRTEAFF.